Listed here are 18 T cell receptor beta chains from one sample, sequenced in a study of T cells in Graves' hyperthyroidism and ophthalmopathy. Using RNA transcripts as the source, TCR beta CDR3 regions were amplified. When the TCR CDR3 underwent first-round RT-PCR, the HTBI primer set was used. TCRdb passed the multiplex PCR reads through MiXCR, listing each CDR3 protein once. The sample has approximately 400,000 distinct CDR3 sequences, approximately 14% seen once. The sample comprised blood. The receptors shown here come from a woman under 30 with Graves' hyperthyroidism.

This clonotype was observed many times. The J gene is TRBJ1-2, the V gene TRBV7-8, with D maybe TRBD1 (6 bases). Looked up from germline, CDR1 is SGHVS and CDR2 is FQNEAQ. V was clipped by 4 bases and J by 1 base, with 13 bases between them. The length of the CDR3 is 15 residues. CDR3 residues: CASSSRTEFNYGYTF. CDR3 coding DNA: TGTGCCAGCAGCTCCCGGACAGAATTTAACTATGGCTACACCTTC.

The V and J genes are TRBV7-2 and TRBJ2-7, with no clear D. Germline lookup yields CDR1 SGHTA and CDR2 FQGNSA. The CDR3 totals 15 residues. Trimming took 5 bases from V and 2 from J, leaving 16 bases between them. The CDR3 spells CASSPGPMSPYEQYF. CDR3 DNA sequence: TGTGCCAGCAGCCCAGGACCCATGAGCCCCTACGAGCAGTACTTC. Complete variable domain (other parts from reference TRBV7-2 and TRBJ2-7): GAGVSQSPSNKVTEKGKDVELRCDPISGHTALYWYRQSLGQGLEFLIYFQGNSAPDKSGLPSDRFSAERTGGSVSTLTIQRTQQEDSAVYLCASSPGPMSPYEQYFGPGTRLTVT.

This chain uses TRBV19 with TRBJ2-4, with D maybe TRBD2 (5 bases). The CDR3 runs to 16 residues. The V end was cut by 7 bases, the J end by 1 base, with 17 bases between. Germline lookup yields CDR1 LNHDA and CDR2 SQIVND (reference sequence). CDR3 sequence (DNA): TGTGCCAGTATTGAGGGCCACCCGGGGGCCAAAAACATTCAGTACTTC. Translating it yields CASIEGHPGAKNIQYF.

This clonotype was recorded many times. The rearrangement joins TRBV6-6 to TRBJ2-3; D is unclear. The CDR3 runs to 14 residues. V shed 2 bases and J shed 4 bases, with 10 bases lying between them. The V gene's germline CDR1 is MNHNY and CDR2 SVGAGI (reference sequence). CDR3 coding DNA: TGTGCCAGCAGTTACCCCGGGCGGCCAGATACGCAGTATTTT. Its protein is CASSYPGRPDTQYF.

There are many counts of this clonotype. CDR3 region: CASSQDIGGGLSTDTQYF. The CDR3 nucleotides are TGTGCCAGCAGCCAAGATATCGGGGGGGGACTTAGCACAGATACGCAGTATTTT. The chain carries TRBV3-1 and TRBJ2-3; TRBD2 matches at 8 bases. J gave up 0 bases and V 0 bases, and 8 bases lay outside the gene matches. CDR1 and CDR2 (germline): LGHDT, YNNKEL (reference sequence). The CDR3 totals 18 residues.

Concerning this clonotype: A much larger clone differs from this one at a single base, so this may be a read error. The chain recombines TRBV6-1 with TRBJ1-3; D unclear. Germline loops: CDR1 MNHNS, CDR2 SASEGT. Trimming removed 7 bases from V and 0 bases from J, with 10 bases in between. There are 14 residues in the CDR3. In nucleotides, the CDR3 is TGTGCCAGCACGGAGACTTTCTCTGGAAACACCATATATTTT. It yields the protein CASTETFSGNTIYF.

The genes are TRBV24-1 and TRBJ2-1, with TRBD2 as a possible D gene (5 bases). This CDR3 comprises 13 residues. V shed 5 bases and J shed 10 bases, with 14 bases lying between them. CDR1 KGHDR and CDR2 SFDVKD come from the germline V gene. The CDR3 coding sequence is TGTGCCACCAGTGGACCCACTAGTGACGAGCAGTTCTTC. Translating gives CATSGPTSDEQFF.

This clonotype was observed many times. The CDR3 nucleotides are TGTGCCAGCAGCGTACAGGGACTAGCGGGGGACACAGATACGCAGTATTTT. Its protein product is CASSVQGLAGDTDTQYF. The V and J genes are TRBV9 and TRBJ2-3; TRBD2 matches at 14 bases. This CDR3 region has 17 residues. Germline V gene lookup returns CDR1 SGDLS and CDR2 YYNGEE. The junction had 3 bases not matched to a gene; V was cut back by 1 base and J by 2 bases.

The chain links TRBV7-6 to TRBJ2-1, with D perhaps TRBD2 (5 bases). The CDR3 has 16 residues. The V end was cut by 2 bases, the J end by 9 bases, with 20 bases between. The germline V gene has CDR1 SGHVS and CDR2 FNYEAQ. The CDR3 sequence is CASSLLVKGEVGEQFF. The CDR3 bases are TGTGCCAGCAGCTTATTAGTCAAGGGAGAGGTTGGTGAGCAGTTCTTC.

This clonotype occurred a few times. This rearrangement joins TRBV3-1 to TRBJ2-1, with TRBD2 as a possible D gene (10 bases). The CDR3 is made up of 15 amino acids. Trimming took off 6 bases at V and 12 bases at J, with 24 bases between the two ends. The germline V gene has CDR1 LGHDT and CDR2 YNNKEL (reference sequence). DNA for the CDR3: TGTGCCAGCAGTCAACAGGGGGCTAGCGGGAGAGGGCAGTTCTTC. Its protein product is CASSQQGASGRGQFF.

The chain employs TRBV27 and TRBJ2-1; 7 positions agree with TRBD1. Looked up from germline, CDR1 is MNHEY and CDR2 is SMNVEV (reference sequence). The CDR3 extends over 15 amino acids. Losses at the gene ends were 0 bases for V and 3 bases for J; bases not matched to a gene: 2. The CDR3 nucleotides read TGTGCCAGCAGTTTATCAGGGGGCATCTACAATGAGCAGTTCTTC. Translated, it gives CASSLSGGIYNEQFF.

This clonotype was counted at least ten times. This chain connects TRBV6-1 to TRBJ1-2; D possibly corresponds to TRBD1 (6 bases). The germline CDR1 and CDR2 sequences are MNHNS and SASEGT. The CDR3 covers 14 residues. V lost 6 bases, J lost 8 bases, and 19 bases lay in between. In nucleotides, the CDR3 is TGTGCCAGCAGACTACGATTGGGGGCATGGGGCTACACCTTC. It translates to CASRLRLGAWGYTF.

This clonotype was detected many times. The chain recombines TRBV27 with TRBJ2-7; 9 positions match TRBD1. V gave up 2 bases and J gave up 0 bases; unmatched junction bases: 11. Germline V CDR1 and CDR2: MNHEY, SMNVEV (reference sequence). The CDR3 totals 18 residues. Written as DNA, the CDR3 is TGTGCCAGCAGTTTACTCGGACAGGGGACACGCCACTCCTACGAGCAGTACTTC. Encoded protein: CASSLLGQGTRHSYEQYF.

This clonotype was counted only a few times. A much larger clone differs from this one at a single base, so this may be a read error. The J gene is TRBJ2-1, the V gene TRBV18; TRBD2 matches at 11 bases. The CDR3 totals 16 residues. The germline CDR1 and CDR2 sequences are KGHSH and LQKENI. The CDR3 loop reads CASSPGLAASYNEQSF. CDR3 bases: TGTGCCAGCTCACCGGGACTAGCGGCCTCCTACAATGAGCAGTCCTTC. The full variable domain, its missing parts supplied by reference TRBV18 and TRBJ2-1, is NAGVMQNPRHLVRRRGQEARLRCSPMKGHSHVYWYRQLPEEGLKFMVYLQKENIIDESGMPKERFSAEFPKEGPSILRIQQVVRGDSAAYFCASSPGLAASYNEQSFGPGTRLTVL.

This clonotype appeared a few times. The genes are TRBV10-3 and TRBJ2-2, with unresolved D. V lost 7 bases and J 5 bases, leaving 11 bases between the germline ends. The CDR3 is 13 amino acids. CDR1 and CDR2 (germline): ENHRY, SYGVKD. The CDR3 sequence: CAIKQRQTGELFF. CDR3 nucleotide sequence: TGTGCCATCAAACAGCGTCAGACCGGGGAGCTGTTTTTT.

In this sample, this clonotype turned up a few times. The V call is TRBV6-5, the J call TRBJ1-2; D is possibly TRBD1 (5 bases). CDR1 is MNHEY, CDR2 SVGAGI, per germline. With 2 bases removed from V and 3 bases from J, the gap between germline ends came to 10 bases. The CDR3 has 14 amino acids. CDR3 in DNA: TGTGCCAGCAGTTACATTGAGGGGTACTATGGCTACACCTTC. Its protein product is CASSYIEGYYGYTF.

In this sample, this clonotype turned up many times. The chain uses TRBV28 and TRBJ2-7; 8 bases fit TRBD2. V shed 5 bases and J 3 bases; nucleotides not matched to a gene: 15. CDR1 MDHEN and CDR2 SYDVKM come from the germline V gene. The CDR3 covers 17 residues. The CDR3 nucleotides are TGTGCCAGCAGTCCGGGAGGGGACATGGGAGCCGGCTACGAGCAGTACTTC. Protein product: CASSPGGDMGAGYEQYF.

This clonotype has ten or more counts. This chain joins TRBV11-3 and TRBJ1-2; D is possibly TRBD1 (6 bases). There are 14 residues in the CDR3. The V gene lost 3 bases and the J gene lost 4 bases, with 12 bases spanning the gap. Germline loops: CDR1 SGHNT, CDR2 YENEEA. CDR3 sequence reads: CASSLDTGRYGYTF. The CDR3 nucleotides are TGTGCCAGCAGCTTGGACACAGGGCGCTATGGCTACACCTTC.